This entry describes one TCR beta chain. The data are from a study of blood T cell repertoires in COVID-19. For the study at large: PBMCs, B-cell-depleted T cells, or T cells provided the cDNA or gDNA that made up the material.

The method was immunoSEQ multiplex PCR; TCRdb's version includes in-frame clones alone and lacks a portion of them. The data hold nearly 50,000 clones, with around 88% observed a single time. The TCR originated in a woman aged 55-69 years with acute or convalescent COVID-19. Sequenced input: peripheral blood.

The DNA for the CDR3 is TGTGCCAGCAGTGACAGCTATGGCTACACCTTC. Protein product: CASSDSYGYTF. The chain has TRBV2 and TRBJ1-2; D gene unclear. V was cut by 3 bases and J by 4 bases, with 3 bases left in between. This CDR3 contains 11 residues. Germline lookup yields CDR1 SNHLY and CDR2 FYNNEI.